This record covers a single T cell receptor (beta chain). A single count supports this clonotype. Its recognized antigen is unknown. No base qualities exist here, and no much larger clone lies one base off it. One read alone lends weak support. The data were taken from a study of tumor-infiltrating lymphocytes in primary liver carcinoma (dated by TCRdb to about 2017). Some background on the complete study: Hepatocellular carcinoma (four) or combined HCC and intrahepatic cholangiocarcinoma (one) was present in the five patients, who were three men and two women aged 30 to 69 years. The study combined TCRbeta repertoire sequencing, expression microarrays and whole-exome sequencing across five regions of each liver tumor, with adjacent normal tissue and blood. Technical replicate repertoires showed high reproducibility, with mean shared-clone rates around 0.91 and correlation coefficients above 0.98. Each sample produced roughly 3.5 to 7.5 million productive TCRbeta reads, and read depth showed no significant difference between tissue types. A total of around 35 specimens from 5 patients went through TCRbeta repertoire sequencing, namely 25 tumor regions, 5 adjacent noncancerous liver tissues and 5 peripheral blood samples. The five patients had tumors of stage T1-T3 N0M0, with maximum diameters ranging from 4.2 to 10 cm.

TCRbeta-specific cDNA was reverse-transcribed from approximately 0.5 ug total RNA using a constant-region primer and ProtoScript II reverse transcriptase. The TCRbeta libraries were prepared through three rounds of nested multiplex PCR following a slightly modified ARM-PCR procedure. The first two PCR rounds used multiplex TRBV1-TRBV30 forward primers with a Cbeta reverse primer, each for approximately 9 cycles. A final 25-cycle PCR with Deep VentR polymerase added sample barcodes and Illumina adapters. Before sequencing, amplicons of 200-500 bp were purified from gel using a QIAquick gel extraction kit. An Illumina HiSeq 2500 was used to sequence the TCRbeta amplicons, generating 250-bp paired-end reads. In the authors' own workflow: To recover full CDR3 sequences, reads were quality-trimmed using Trimmomatic v0.33 and paired reads were then merged using FLASH v1.2.11. V, D and J germline segments were assigned to the rearranged TCRbeta sequences using MiGEC v1.2.1b. Clonotype statistics and Shannon-Wiener diversity indices were calculated with VDJtools v1.0.0. To reduce sampling bias, subsequent analyses other than the diversity analysis used only the 250 most abundant clonotypes in each sample. TCRdb passed the public sequencing reads through fastp at Q25 and MiXCR, retaining productive beta sequences. Records with the same CDR3 protein are collapsed into one entry carrying the most frequent genes and DNA. V and J calls and clone size were set by TCRdb, not the authors. This sample gives roughly 120,000 distinct CDR3 sequences in total; 55% to 70% of them show up just once. The ten biggest clones cover more than 7% of the sample.

V is shortened by 10 bases, J by 4 bases, and the region joining them spans 18 bases. The CDR3 contains 14 residues, cysteine and phenylalanine counted. Only CDR3 DNA is held: 42 bases, read in frame from base 1. CDR1 and CDR2 were assigned from the germline V gene (reference sequence) as SGHKS and YYEKEE. Results and caveats for the whole study, not just this receptor: Repertoire overlap was found to be higher between tumor regions (mean roughly 35%) than between tumor-adjacent (roughly 17%) or tumor-blood (14%) pairs, consistent with antigen-driven expansion. The top 250 clones accounted for a significantly greater share of the repertoire in tumors than in blood (p = 0.039). Only four or five patients were included in the study, and the authors note that the findings should be validated in a larger study. Comparison of CD4+ and CD8+ T cell repertoires was precluded by the use of bulk unsorted samples. Because sequencing covered only the TCR beta chain and unpaired alpha chains were not captured, true repertoire diversity is likely underestimated.

Without any cell sorting, total RNA and DNA were co-extracted from about 20-30 mg of bulk tissue using the AllPrep DNA/RNA mini kit. Between November 2015 and early 2016, about five patients in China with histopathologically diagnosed primary liver carcinoma had their tumors surgically resected. Chronic HBV infection was present in the patients, and the patients were treatment-naive at sampling. Pieces of fresh tumor and adjacent tissue were cut in half, with one half kept in RNAlater at -80 degrees C and the other half sent for histology. This TCR derives from a woman aged 55-70 years with primary liver carcinoma and hepatitis B virus infection. The rearrangement joined TRBV5-5 to TRBJ2-1; TRBD2 is a weak D gene call, 6 bases matching. What was sequenced was tumor-adjacent normal liver tissue. The CDR3 region: CAGTLAGTYNEQFF. The sequenced DNA is TGTGCCGGCACCCTGGCGGGAACGTACAATGAGCAGTTCTTC.